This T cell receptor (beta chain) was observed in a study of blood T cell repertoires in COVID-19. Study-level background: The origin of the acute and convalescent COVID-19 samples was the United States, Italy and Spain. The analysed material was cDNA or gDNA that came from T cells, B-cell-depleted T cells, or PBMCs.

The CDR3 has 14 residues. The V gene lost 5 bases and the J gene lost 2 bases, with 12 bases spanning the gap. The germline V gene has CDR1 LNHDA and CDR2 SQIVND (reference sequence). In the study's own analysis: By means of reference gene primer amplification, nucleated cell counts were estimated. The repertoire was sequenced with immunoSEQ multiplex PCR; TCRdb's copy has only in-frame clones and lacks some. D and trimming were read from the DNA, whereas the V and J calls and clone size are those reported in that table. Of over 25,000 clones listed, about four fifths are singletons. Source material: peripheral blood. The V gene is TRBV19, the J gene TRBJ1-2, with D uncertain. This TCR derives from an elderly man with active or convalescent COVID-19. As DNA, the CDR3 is TGTGCCAGTAGTTTCCGGGTTAACAACTATGGCTACACCTTC. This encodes CASSFRVNNYGYTF.